A selection of T cell receptor beta chains follows, all from one sample in a study of early T cells in non-severe SARS-CoV-2 infection. From the 5' RACE reads, TCRdb called clonotypes with MiXCR, one entry per CDR3 protein. The sample carries about 83,000 distinct CDR3 sequences, roughly 15% recorded once. The sequenced sample consisted of whole blood. The origin of the receptors is an adult who was a healthcare worker with PCR-confirmed SARS-CoV-2 infection or an uninfected control (not recorded which). Each CDR3 is given without its conserved first and last residue. Fields, in order: V gene, CDR3 length, CDR3 protein.

>TRBV30|12
AWSTGQGRETQY
>TRBV12-5|12
ASGSGQGFETQY
>TRBV5-1|17
ASSPGQGPSGGLLETQY
>TRBV12-3/TRBV12-4|11
ASTKSSYNEQF
>TRBV7-2|14
ASSLGAQYSTDTQY
>TRBV5-4|13
ASSLRGSIQETQY
>TRBV7-9|13
ASSKSGGQSYGYT
>TRBV3-1|12
ASSQGGTLQPQH
>TRBV6-1|14
ASSEAFGKFNYGYT
>TRBV11-2|13
ASSFGTGRTNEQF